A single sample is the source of the 4 T cell receptor beta chains below, sequenced in a study of blood T cell repertoires in COVID-19. The repertoire was sequenced with immunoSEQ multiplex PCR; TCRdb's copy has only in-frame clones and lacks some. The sample lists 250,000 to 300,000 clones; 80% to 90% were seen once. Sequenced sample: peripheral blood. The source is a woman aged 25 to 39 with COVID-19, enrolled during active disease.

This clone was seen once. The chain uses TRBV28 and TRBJ1-3; D gene ambiguous. CDR3 length equals 11 residues. Trimming cost V 6 bases and J 8 bases, with 8 bases left between them. Germline CDR1 reads MDHEN; CDR2 reads SYDVKM. As DNA, the CDR3 is TGTGCCAGCAGCACACAACACACCATATATTTT. This encodes CASSTQHTIYF.

The chain employs TRBV5-1 and TRBJ2-3; 10 bases are shared with TRBD2. The CDR3 runs to 14 residues. From germline, CDR1 is SGHRS and CDR2 YFSETQ. Losses at the gene ends were 3 bases for V and 7 bases for J; bases not matched to a gene: 5. The CDR3 here is CASSSVAGGYTQYF. The DNA for the CDR3 is TGCGCCAGCAGCTCAGTAGCGGGGGGATATACGCAGTATTTT.

V gene TRBV10-2 combines with J gene TRBJ2-6, with TRBD1 identical over 9 bases. The germline V gene encodes CDR1 WSHSY and CDR2 SAAADI. The CDR3 runs 16 residues. The ends lost 11 bases at V and 0 bases at J; junction bases unmatched: 8. CDR3 bases: TGCGCCGGAACGACAGGGGGTAGCTCTGGGGCCAACGTCCTGACTTTC. Amino acids: CAGTTGGSSGANVLTF.

The chain couples TRBV5-1 to TRBJ2-3; 7 nucleotides align to TRBD1. This CDR3 has 19 amino acids. The V and J ends lost 3 bases and 3 bases, in that order; junction bases with no gene match: 19. Germline V lookup: CDR1 SGHRS, CDR2 YFSETQ. The CDR3 DNA follows: TGCGCCAGCAGCTCGCACCTGCCATTCCGGGACAGAGTTACAGATACGCAGTATTTT. This codes for CASSSHLPFRDRVTDTQYF.